This T cell receptor (beta chain) appears in the sequencing data of a study of blood T cell repertoires in COVID-19 (dated by TCRdb to about 2020). A note on the overall study: Collaborator samples came from the United States, Italy and Spain and covered acute and convalescent phases of COVID-19. The repertoires were released in a freely available public database intended as a resource for research on the immune response to SARS-CoV-2. Sample metadata almost always included a de-identified subject ID, COVID-19 status, age in years and sex. The dataset comprised deeply sampled blood TCRbeta repertoires from subjects exposed to, actively infected with, or recovered from COVID-19. Samples were obtained from the ongoing ImmuneRACE study (first 160 participants) and from 1,254 subjects provided by 6 global collaborators. The material from the prospective study consisted of cDNA or gDNA derived from T cells, B-cell-depleted T cells, or PBMCs. Where available, HLA class I and class II types were taken from metadata supplied by the sample provider and were not determined by assay-based typing.

TCRbeta CDR3 regions were amplified from genomic DNA by means of the immunoSEQ Assay, a bias-controlled multiplex PCR. The paper's processing steps were these. Nucleated cell counts per sample were estimated from amplification of reference gene primers within the assay. To quantify the absolute abundance of each unique TCRbeta CDR3 rearrangement, sequence reads were collapsed and filtered. For each sample, productive Simpson clonality was calculated as the square root of Simpson's diversity index over productive rearrangements. TCRdb retrieved this table from immuneACCESS and kept in-frame rearrangements only. Not all clones are present; in checked studies, unresolved V genes account for under half, and no reason is known for the remainder. That table furnishes V, J and clone size, whereas the DNA furnished D and trimming. This sample holds about 260,000 clones; about 90% were observed only once. 2% to 2.5% of the sample lies in the top ten.

The CDR3 has 16 amino acids, counting the end cysteine and phenylalanine. Just CDR3 DNA is preserved here, 48 bases in frame from base 1. Looking up the germline V gene yields CDR1 MNHEY and CDR2 SVGEGT. Trimming takes 6 bases off V and 7 bases off J; junction bases not matched to a gene: 12. The collaborating institutions used their own protocols to collect whole blood in K2EDTA tubes. Collaborator samples were shipped for TCRbeta analysis as frozen whole blood, isolated PBMCs, or DNA extracted from either sample type. Broad study findings and their caveats: How much clinical and demographic metadata was included differed by source and by participant, and the metadata was provided uncurated.

In regard to this clone: The antigen it binds to is not known. No much larger clone exists at a distance of one base, and base qualities are not known.

Sequencing was performed on peripheral blood. The sequence derives from a woman in her forties or fifties with acute or convalescent COVID-19. Rearrangement joined TRBV6-2 or TRBV6-3 to TRBJ2-1; 10 bases in the junction line up with TRBD2. Here the CDR3 is given as CASSEREREGVNEQFF. At the DNA level, the sequence is TGTGCCAGCAGCGAAAGGGAGCGGGAGGGTGTAAATGAGCAGTTCTTC.